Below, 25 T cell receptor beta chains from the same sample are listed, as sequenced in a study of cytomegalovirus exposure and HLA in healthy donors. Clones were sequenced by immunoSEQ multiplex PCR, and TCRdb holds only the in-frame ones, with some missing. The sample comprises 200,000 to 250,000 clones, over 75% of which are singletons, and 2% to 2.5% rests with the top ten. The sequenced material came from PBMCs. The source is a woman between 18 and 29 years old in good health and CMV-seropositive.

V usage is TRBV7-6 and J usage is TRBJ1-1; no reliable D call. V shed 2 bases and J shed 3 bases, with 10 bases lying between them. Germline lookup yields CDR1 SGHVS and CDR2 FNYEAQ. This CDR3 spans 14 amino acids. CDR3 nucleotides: TGTGCCAGCAGCTTAAGGTCAGACTACACTGAAGCTTTCTTT. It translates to CASSLRSDYTEAFF.

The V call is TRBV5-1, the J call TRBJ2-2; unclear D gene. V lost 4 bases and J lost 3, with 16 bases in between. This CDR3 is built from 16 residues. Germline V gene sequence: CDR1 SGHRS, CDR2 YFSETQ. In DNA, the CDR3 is TGCGCCAGCAGCCCCTACCTCGGGTCCTACACCGGGGAGCTGTTTTTT. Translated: CASSPYLGSYTGELFF.

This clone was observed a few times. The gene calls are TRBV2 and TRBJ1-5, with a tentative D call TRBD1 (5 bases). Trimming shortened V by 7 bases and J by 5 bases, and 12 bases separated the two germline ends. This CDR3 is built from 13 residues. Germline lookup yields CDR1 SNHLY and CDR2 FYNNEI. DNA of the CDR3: TGTGCCAGCAAAAGGGGAGGGGATCAGCCCCAGCATTTT. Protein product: CASKRGGDQPQHF.

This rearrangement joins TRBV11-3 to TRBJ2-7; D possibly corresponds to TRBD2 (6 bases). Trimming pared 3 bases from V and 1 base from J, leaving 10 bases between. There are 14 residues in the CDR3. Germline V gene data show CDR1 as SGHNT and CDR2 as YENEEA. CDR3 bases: TGTGCCAGCAGCTTGGGGGGTCCTTCCTACGAGCAGTACTTC. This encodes CASSLGGPSYEQYF.

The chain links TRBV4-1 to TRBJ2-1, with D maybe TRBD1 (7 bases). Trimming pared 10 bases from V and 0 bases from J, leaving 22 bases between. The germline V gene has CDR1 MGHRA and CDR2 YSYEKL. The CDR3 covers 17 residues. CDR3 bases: TGCGCCACCTCACCAAGGGGGCTGGGGGGCTCCTACAATGAGCAGTTCTTC. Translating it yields CATSPRGLGGSYNEQFF.

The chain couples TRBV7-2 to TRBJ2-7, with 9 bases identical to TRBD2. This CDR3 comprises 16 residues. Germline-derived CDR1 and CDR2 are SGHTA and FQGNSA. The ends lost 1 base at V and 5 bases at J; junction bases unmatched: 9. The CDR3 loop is CASSLEASGNPHEQYF. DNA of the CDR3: TGTGCCAGCAGCTTAGAAGCTAGCGGGAACCCCCACGAGCAGTACTTC.

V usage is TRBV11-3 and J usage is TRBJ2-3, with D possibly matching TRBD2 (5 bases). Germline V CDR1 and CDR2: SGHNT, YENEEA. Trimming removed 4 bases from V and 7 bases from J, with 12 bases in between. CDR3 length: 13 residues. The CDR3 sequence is CASSSDSGYTQYF. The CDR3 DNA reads TGTGCCAGCAGCTCGGACTCTGGTTATACGCAGTATTTT.

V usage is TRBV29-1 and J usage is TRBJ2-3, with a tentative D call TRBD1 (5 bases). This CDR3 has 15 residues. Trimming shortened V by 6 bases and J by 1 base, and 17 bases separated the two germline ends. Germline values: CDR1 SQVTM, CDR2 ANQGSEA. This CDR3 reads CSVPPVGRGTDTQYF. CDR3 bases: TGCAGCGTACCCCCCGTGGGGCGCGGCACAGATACGCAGTATTTT.

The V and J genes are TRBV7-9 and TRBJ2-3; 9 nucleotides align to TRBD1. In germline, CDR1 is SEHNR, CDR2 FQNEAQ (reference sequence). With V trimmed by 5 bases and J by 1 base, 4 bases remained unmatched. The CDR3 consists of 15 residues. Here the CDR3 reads CASSPTGGGTDTQYF. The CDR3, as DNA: TGTGCCAGCAGCCCGACAGGGGGGGGCACAGATACGCAGTATTTT.

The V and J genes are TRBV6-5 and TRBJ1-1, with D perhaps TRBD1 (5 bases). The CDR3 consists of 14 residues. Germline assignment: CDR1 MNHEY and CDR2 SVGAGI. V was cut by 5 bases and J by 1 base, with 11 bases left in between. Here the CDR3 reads CASSRPQGNTEAFF. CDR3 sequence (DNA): TGTGCCAGCAGTCGACCGCAGGGGAACACTGAAGCTTTCTTT.

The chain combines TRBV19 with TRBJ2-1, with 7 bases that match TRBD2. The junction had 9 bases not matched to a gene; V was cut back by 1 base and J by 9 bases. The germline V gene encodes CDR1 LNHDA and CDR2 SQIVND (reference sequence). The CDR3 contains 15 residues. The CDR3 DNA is TGTGCCAGTAGTATAGGTCGGGAGGCCCCGCCTGAGCAGTTCTTC. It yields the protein CASSIGREAPPEQFF.

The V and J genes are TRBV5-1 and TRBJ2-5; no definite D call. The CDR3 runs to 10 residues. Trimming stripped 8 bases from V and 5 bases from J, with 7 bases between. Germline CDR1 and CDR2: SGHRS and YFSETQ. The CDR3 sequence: CARSPETQYF. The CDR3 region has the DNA TGCGCCAGGAGCCCGGAGACCCAGTACTTC. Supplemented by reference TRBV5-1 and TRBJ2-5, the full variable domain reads KAGVTQTPRYLIKTRGQQVTLSCSPISGHRSVSWYQQTPGQGLQFLFEYFSETQRNKGNFPGRFSGRQFSNSRSEMNVSTLELGDSALYLCARSPETQYFGPGTRLLVL.

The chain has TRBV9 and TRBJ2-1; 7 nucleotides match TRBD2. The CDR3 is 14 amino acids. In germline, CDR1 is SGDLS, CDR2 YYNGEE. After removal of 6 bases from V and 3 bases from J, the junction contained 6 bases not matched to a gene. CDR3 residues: CASNSGSYYNEQFF. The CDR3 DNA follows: TGTGCCAGCAATAGCGGGTCCTACTACAATGAGCAGTTCTTC.

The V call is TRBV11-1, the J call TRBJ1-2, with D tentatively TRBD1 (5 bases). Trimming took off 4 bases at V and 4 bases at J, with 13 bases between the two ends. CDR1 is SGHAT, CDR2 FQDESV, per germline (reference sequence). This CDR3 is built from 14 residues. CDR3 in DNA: TGTGCCAGCAGCTCCGAGCAGGGAACCTATGGCTACACCTTC. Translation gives CASSSEQGTYGYTF.

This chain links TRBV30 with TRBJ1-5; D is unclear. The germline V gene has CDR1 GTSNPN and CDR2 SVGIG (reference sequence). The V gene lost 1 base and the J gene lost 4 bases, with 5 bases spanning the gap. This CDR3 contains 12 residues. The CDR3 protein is CAWSGGNQPQHF. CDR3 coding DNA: TGTGCCTGGAGTGGAGGGAATCAGCCCCAGCATTTT.

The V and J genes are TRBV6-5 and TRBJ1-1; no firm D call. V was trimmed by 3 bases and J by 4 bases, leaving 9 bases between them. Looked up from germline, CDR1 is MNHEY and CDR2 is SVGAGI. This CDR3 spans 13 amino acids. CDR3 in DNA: TGTGCCAGCAGTTATAGCCGTGCCACTGAAGCTTTCTTT. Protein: CASSYSRATEAFF.

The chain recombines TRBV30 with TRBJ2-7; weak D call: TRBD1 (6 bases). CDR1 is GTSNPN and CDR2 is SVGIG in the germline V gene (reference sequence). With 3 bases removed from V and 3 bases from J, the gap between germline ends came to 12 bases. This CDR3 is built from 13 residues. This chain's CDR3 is CAWRPGTSYEQYF. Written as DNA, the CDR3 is TGTGCCTGGAGGCCCGGGACAAGCTACGAGCAGTACTTC.

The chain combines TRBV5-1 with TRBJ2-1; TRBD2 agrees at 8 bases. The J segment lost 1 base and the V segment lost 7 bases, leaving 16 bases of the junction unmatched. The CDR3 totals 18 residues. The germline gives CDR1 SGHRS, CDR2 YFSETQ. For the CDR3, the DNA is TGCGCCAGCTTCAGCGGGAGTGCCCCCCCCGGATCCTACAATGAGCAGTTCTTC. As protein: CASFSGSAPPGSYNEQFF.

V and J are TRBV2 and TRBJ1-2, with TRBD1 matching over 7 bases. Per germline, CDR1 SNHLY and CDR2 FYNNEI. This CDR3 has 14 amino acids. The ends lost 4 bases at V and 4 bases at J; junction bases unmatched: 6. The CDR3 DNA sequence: TGTGCCAGCAGTGGGGACAGTATCTCCTATGGCTACACCTTC. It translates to CASSGDSISYGYTF.

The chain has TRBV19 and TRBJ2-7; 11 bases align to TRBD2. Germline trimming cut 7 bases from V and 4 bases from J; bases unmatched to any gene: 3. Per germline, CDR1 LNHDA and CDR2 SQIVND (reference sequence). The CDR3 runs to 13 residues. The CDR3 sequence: CASNSGRGYEQYF. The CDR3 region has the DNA TGTGCCAGTAATAGCGGGAGGGGATACGAGCAGTACTTC. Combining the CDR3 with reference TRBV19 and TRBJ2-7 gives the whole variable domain DGGITQSPKYLFRKEGQNVTLSCEQNLNHDAMYWYRQDPGQGLRLIYYSQIVNDFQKGDIAEGYSVSREKKESFPLTVTSAQKNPTAFYLCASNSGRGYEQYFGPGTRLTVT.

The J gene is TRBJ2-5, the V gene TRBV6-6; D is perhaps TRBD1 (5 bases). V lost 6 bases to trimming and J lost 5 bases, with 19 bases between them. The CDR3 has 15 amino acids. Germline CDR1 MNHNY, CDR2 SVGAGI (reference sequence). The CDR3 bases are TGTGCCAGCAGCGAACAGGCTACCCCCGGGGAGACCCAGTACTTC. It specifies CASSEQATPGETQYF.

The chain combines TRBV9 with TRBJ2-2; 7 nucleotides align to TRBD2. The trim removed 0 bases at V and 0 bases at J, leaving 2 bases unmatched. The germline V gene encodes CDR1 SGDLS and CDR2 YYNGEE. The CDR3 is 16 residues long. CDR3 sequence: CASSVVGLANTGELFF. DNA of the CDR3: TGTGCCAGCAGCGTAGTTGGACTAGCGAACACCGGGGAGCTGTTTTTT.

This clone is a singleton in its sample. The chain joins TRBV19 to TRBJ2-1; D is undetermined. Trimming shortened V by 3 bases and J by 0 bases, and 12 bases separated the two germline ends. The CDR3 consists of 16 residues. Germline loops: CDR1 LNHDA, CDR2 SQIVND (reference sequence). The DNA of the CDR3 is TGTGCCAGTAGTATGGAACGCGGTAGCTCCTACAATGAGCAGTTCTTC. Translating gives CASSMERGSSYNEQFF.

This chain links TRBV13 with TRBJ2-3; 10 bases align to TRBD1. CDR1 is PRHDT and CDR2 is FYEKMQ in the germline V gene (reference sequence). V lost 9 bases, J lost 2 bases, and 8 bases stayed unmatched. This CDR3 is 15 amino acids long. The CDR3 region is CASGRDRGTTDTQYF. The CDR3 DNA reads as TGTGCCAGTGGCCGGGACAGGGGTACCACAGATACGCAGTATTTT.

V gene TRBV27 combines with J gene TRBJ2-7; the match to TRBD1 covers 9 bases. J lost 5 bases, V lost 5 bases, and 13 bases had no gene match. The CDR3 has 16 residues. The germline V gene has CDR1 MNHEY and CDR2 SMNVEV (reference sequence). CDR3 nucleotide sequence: TGTGCCAGCAGTCCAAACCCCGGGACAGGGATCGACGAGCAGTACTTC. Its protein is CASSPNPGTGIDEQYF.